The 28 T cell receptor beta chains below were found in one sample sequenced in a study of tumor-infiltrating lymphocytes in primary liver carcinoma. From about 0.5 ug of total RNA, TCR beta-specific cDNA was reverse-transcribed using a constant-region primer. Employing slightly modified ARM-PCR, three nested multiplex PCR rounds were run, and these gave rise to the TCR beta libraries. TRBV1-TRBV30 forward primers paired with a C-beta reverse primer were used in the first two PCR rounds, which ran approximately 10 cycles each. TCRdb processed the multiplex PCR reads anew with MiXCR; each CDR3 protein has one entry. The sample carries fewer than 150,000 distinct CDR3 sequences, 65% recorded once. DNA and RNA were both co-extracted from 20-30 mg of bulk tissue that had not been sorted. Source material: liver tumor tissue from sampling region 1. The subset is: tumor region T1, superior pole. The source of these receptors is a woman aged 55-70 years with primary liver carcinoma and hepatitis B virus infection.

Turning to this clonotype: A much larger clone differs by one base, so this may be a read error. The chain is built from TRBV14 and TRBJ2-7; TRBD1 agrees at 10 bases. The CDR3 contains 14 residues. Germline CDR1 is SGHDN and CDR2 is FVKESK. DNA for the CDR3: TGTACCAGCAGCCTGGCCGGGACAGGGGAGGAGCAGTACTTC. This encodes CTSSLAGTGEEQYF.

Points on this clonotype: This may be a read error, as it is one base from a much larger clone. The chain couples TRBV12-3 or TRBV12-4 to TRBJ2-5; TRBD2 matches at 16 bases. V shed 7 bases and J 5 bases; nucleotides not matched to a gene: 10. The CDR3 extends over 17 amino acids. CDR3 residues: CASNSGLAGGLMETQYF. As DNA, the CDR3 is TGTGCCAGCAATTCGGGACTAGCGGGAGGGTTGATGGAGACCCAGTACTTC.

A word on this clonotype: The CDR3 end shows no conserved phenylalanine or tryptophan, and so a read error is likely. This rearrangement joins TRBV28 to TRBJ2-2; D possibly corresponds to TRBD2 (5 bases). Germline CDR1 and CDR2: MDHEN and SYDVKM. The CDR3 totals 14 residues. The chain's CDR3 is CASSPASLSGKLFL. In DNA form, the CDR3 reads TGTGCCAGCAGTCCGGCCTCGTTGTCCGGGAAGCTGTTTCTT.

This clonotype was seen many times. V is TRBV4-1 and J is TRBJ1-2; D gene unclear. Trimming stripped 4 bases from V and 1 base from J, with 7 bases between. CDR1 and CDR2 (germline): MGHRA, YSYEKL. The CDR3 is made up of 13 amino acids. CDR3 DNA: TGCGCCAGCAGCCGCGACTTTAACTATGGCTACACCTTC. Protein: CASSRDFNYGYTF.

As to this clonotype: A read error is possible here, since a much larger clone lies one base away. The rearrangement joins TRBV7-9 to TRBJ2-7; 11 nucleotides line up with TRBD2. CDR1 is SEHNR, CDR2 FQNEAQ, per germline (reference sequence). The ends lost 5 bases at V and 2 bases at J; junction bases unmatched: 17. This CDR3 has 19 amino acids. The CDR3 here is CASSDTSPISGRVPYEQYF. For the CDR3, the DNA is TGTGCCAGCAGCGACACAAGCCCTATTAGCGGGAGGGTTCCCTACGAGCAGTACTTC.

This clonotype was recorded many times. CDR3 nucleotide sequence: TGCAGCCCACGAGGGGGCAGGGAGGGCGAGCAGTTCTTC. It translates to CSPRGGREGEQFF. The chain carries TRBV29-1 and TRBJ2-1; D might be TRBD1 or TRBD2, each matching 7 bases. The ends were cut back, 8 bases at V and 10 bases at J, with 21 bases in the middle. Germline-derived CDR1 and CDR2 are SQVTM and ANQGSEA. The CDR3 sequence is 13 residues long.

A note on this clonotype: At one of its ends the junction is not consistent with the germline gene, which may arise from a read error. The gene calls are TRBV11-2 and TRBJ2-1; TRBD1 aligns across 10 bases. This CDR3 has 18 residues. Germline-derived CDR1 and CDR2 are SGHAT and FQNNGV. The CDR3 DNA reads TGTGCCAGCAACTTATCGGCGGGCGAGACAGGGGGCGGAAATGAGCAGTTATTC. Encoded protein: CASNLSAGETGGGNEQLF.

With regard to this clonotype: A clone one base away is much larger, so this may be a read error. The chain couples TRBV4-2 to TRBJ2-1, with D perhaps TRBD2 (8 bases). Trimming cost V 0 bases and J 6 bases, with 12 bases left between them. CDR1 and CDR2 (germline): LGHNA, YNFKEQ. This CDR3 contains 15 residues. The CDR3 DNA reads TGTGCCAGCAGCCAAGAACGGGAGGGGGCCAATGAGCAGTTCTTC. It yields the protein CASSQEREGANEQFF.

Of note for this clonotype: A much larger clone lies a single base off, so this may be a read error. V and J are TRBV6-1 and TRBJ2-3, with D hard to call. V lost 2 bases, J lost 4 bases, and 10 bases lay in between. The CDR3 totals 14 residues. Germline CDR1 reads MNHNS; CDR2 reads SASEGT. The CDR3 DNA follows: TGTGCCAGCAGTGAACGGGCTCTAGCAGATACGCAGTATTTT. The encoded protein is CASSERALADTQYF.

As for this clonotype: At one boundary the junction diverges from the germline segment, which might be a read error. The V call is TRBV20-1, the J call TRBJ2-5; TRBD2 aligns across 8 bases. Looked up from germline, CDR1 is DFQATT and CDR2 is SNEGSKA (reference sequence). The CDR3 sequence is 17 residues long. DNA of the CDR3: TGCAGTGCTAGAGGGCTTGGCGGGAGGTCCCACCAAGAGACCCTGTACTTC. Encoded protein: CSARGLGGRSHQETLYF.

Of note for this clonotype: In this CDR3 the conserved last residue, phenylalanine or tryptophan, is missing, so a read error is likely. The DNA is left out, because the CDR3 cannot be placed on it with certainty; the CDR3 is given as TCRdb lists it. The chain uses TRBV10-3 and TRBJ1-5; the DNA was not compared with TRBD1, the D call given in the table. Germline values: CDR1 ENHRY, CDR2 SYGVKD. The CDR3 numbers 14 amino acids, ends counted. This CDR3 reads CAISDWGRGQPLHI.

This clonotype showed up just a few times. V usage is TRBV28 and J usage is TRBJ2-3, with TRBD1 matching over 8 bases. The CDR3 is 16 amino acids. Germline trimming cut 4 bases from V and 6 bases from J; bases unmatched to any gene: 12. Germline lookup yields CDR1 MDHEN and CDR2 SYDVKM. The CDR3 region has the DNA TGTGCCAGCAGTTCCCCCGACTGGACAGGGCCTGATACGCAGTATTTT. Protein sequence: CASSSPDWTGPDTQYF. Complete variable domain (other parts from reference TRBV28 and TRBJ2-3): DVKVTQSSRYLVKRTGEKVFLECVQDMDHENMFWYRQDPGLGLRLIYFSYDVKMKEKGDIPEGYSVSREKKERFSLILESASTNQTSMYLCASSSPDWTGPDTQYFGPGTRLTVL.

Note on this clonotype: This is likely a read error, given that the CDR3 carries no conserved phenylalanine or tryptophan at its end. This chain joins TRBV11-2 and TRBJ2-2; D unclear. Germline loops: CDR1 SGHAT, CDR2 FQNNGV. Trimming shortened V by 1 base and J by 9 bases, and 9 bases separated the two germline ends. This CDR3 is built from 13 residues. The CDR3 spells CASSLGLARELFC. CDR3 nucleotide sequence: TGTGCCAGCAGCTTAGGTCTGGCCAGGGAGCTGTTTTGT.

This clonotype was found a few times. A read error may account for a junction end that differs from germline. CDR3 sequence (DNA): TGTGCCAGCAGTGTAGCCGGGAGGGCCGGAGAGACCCAGTACTTC. It specifies CASSVAGRAGETQYF. The rearrangement uses TRBV9 and TRBJ2-5; TRBD2 matches at 8 bases. The length of the CDR3 is 15 residues. CDR1 and CDR2 from the germline V gene are SGDLS and YYNGEE.

Remarks on this clonotype: A much larger clone lies one base from this, so it may be a read error. The chain is built from TRBV29-1 and TRBJ2-3, with D perhaps being TRBD1 or TRBD2 (5 bases each). Germline values: CDR1 SQVTM, CDR2 ANQGSEA. V was trimmed by 7 bases and J by 3 bases, leaving 11 bases between them. The CDR3 spans 12 residues. CDR3 sequence (DNA): TGCAGCGGGGGACGGGGAACAGATACGCAGTATTTT. The encoded protein is CSGGRGTDTQYF.

Worth noting for this clonotype: A read error may produce the germline difference seen at one junction end. The V gene is TRBV6-5, the J gene TRBJ1-1; D is unclear. This CDR3 contains 13 residues. Germline assignment: CDR1 MNHEY and CDR2 SVGAGI. The CDR3 region is CVSSLNQFTEAFF. The CDR3, as DNA: TGTGTCAGCAGTTTGAACCAGTTCACTGAAGCTTTCTTT.

In this sample, this clonotype turned up many times. The chain is built from TRBV28 and TRBJ1-2, with 8 bases identical to TRBD1. The CDR3 runs 15 residues. V lost 7 bases to trimming and J lost 8 bases; unmatched junction nucleotides: 15. CDR1 MDHEN and CDR2 SYDVKM come from the germline V gene. The chain's CDR3 is CASIPHSDRGDGYTF. The CDR3 DNA sequence: TGTGCCAGCATCCCACACTCTGACAGGGGTGACGGCTACACCTTC.

This clonotype was seen only a few times. V gene TRBV18 combines with J gene TRBJ2-3; 7 bases align to TRBD1. The CDR3 length is 18 residues. Germline values: CDR1 KGHSH, CDR2 LQKENI. V was pared by 1 base and J by 2 bases, with 12 bases of the junction left unmatched. In nucleotides, the CDR3 is TGTGCCAGCTCACCACGACAGGGATTGAGTTACGACACAGATACGCAGTATTTT. Translating it yields CASSPRQGLSYDTDTQYF.

This clonotype came up a few times. A much more abundant neighbour one base away suggests this may be a read error. The CDR3 end shows no conserved phenylalanine or tryptophan, and so a read error is likely. The rearrangement uses TRBV6-1 and TRBJ2-7; D is ambiguous. The germline gives CDR1 MNHNS, CDR2 SASEGT. CDR3 length equals 13 residues. V lost 1 base to trimming and J lost 2 bases, with 6 bases between them. The CDR3 sequence is CASSEGGAYEQYL. Written as DNA, the CDR3 is TGTGCCAGCAGTGAAGGCGGTGCCTACGAGCAGTACTTG.

Points on this clonotype: A read error may explain this, as a much larger clone is one base away. The chain employs TRBV12-5 and TRBJ2-5; D is undetermined. This CDR3 is 13 amino acids long. CDR1 and CDR2 (germline): LGHNT, FRNRAP. V was clipped by 6 bases and J by 2 bases, with 10 bases between them. DNA for the CDR3: TGTGCTAGTGGCAATGAACAGCAAGAGACCCAGTACTTC. It is translated as CASGNEQQETQYF.

The chain is built from TRBV18 and TRBJ1-2; D call uncertain. V lost 3 bases and J 5 bases, leaving 13 bases between the germline ends. Germline CDR1 KGHSH, CDR2 LQKENI. The length of the CDR3 is 14 residues. The chain's CDR3 is CASSPVTLQYGYTF. As DNA, the CDR3 is TGTGCCAGCTCACCGGTGACACTTCAGTATGGCTACACCTTC. The variable domain in full, with the rest retrieved from reference TRBV18 and TRBJ1-2, is NAGVMQNPRHLVRRRGQEARLRCSPMKGHSHVYWYRQLPEEGLKFMVYLQKENIIDESGMPKERFSAEFPKEGPSILRIQQVVRGDSAAYFCASSPVTLQYGYTFGSGTRLTVV.

Comments on this clonotype: A read error is possible here, since a much larger clone lies one base away. The genes are TRBV5-1 and TRBJ2-1; 10 bases map to TRBD2. Germline V gene lookup returns CDR1 SGHRS and CDR2 YFSETQ. The CDR3 runs to 14 residues. V lost 6 bases, J lost 6 bases, and 6 bases stayed unmatched. CDR3 region: CASNSAGGANEQFF. CDR3 bases: TGCGCCAGCAACTCAGCGGGGGGGGCCAATGAGCAGTTCTTC.

In its sample, this clonotype was seen many times. The V call is TRBV28, the J call TRBJ1-1, with a possible D match to TRBD1 (6 bases). The CDR3 is 13 residues long. The V end was cut by 7 bases, the J end by 4 bases, with 13 bases between. CDR1 MDHEN and CDR2 SYDVKM come from the germline V gene. In DNA form, the CDR3 reads TGTGCCAGCAAAGACAGGACTGTCACTGAAGCTTTCTTT. This codes for CASKDRTVTEAFF.

Notes on this clonotype: A much larger clone differs from this one at a single base, so this may be a read error. The chain is built from TRBV5-6 and TRBJ2-7, with D possibly TRBD2 on 5 matching bases. Looked up from germline, CDR1 is SGHDT and CDR2 is YYEEEE. The CDR3 extends over 11 amino acids. CDR3 sequence (DNA): TGTGCCAGCGGGAGATCCTACGAGCAGAACTTC. Its translation is CASGRSYEQNF.

This clonotype was seen once. The chain's CDR3 is CATSRTLTGSGEQFF. As DNA, the CDR3 is TGTGCCACCAGCCGAACACTAACAGGGTCGGGTGAGCAGTTCTTC. The rearrangement links TRBV15 to TRBJ2-1, with a tentative D call TRBD1 (6 bases). Trimming took 5 bases from V and 9 from J, leaving 20 bases between them. The germline V gene has CDR1 LNHNV and CDR2 YYDKDF (reference sequence). The CDR3 spans 15 residues. The variable domain in full, completed from reference TRBV15 and TRBJ2-1, reads DAMVIQNPRYQVTQFGKPVTLSCSQTLNHNVMYWYQQKSSQAPKLLFHYYDKDFNNEADTPDNFQSRRPNTSFCFLDIRSPGLGDTAMYLCATSRTLTGSGEQFFGPGTRLTVL.

On this clonotype itself: A much more abundant neighbour one base away suggests this may be a read error. V gene TRBV4-1 combines with J gene TRBJ2-3; D call uncertain. The DNA end lines up better with TRBJ1-5; the J call may be wrong. Germline V gene sequence: CDR1 MGHRA, CDR2 YSYEKL. This CDR3 comprises 15 residues. CDR3 coding DNA: TGCGCCAGCAGCCAAGCGGGAGCGCGCACAGATACGCAGCATTTT. Amino acid sequence: CASSQAGARTDTQHF.

The table lists this clonotype with many counts. V is TRBV29-1 and J is TRBJ2-3, with D possibly matching TRBD1 (6 bases). V was cut by 4 bases and J by 8 bases, with 13 bases left in between. Germline V lookup: CDR1 SQVTM, CDR2 ANQGSEA. This CDR3 has 12 residues. CDR3 nucleotide sequence: TGCAGCGTTGGGTTGGGGGCCAGTACGCAGTATTTT. Translation gives CSVGLGASTQYF.

A remark on this clonotype: The junction does not match germline at one end; this may be a read error. The gene calls are TRBV29-1 and TRBJ1-1; 7 bases agree with TRBD1. Germline V gene lookup returns CDR1 SQVTM and CDR2 ANQGSEA. The CDR3 totals 10 residues. The CDR3 nucleotides are TGCAACGGAGGACAGGAGGAAGCATTCTTT. Its protein product is CNGGQEEAFF.